This TCR beta chain was profiled in a study of resident and recirculating memory T cells in vitiligo. Confetti depigmentation, marking active vitiligo, was absent in these patients. Anyone treated within the previous three months was excluded. V was pared by 1 base and J by 6 bases, with 7 bases between. Germline V CDR1 and CDR2: SGHTA, FQGNSA. This CDR3 is built from 14 residues. Libraries were prepared by immunoSEQ multiplex PCR; TCRdb keeps only in-frame clonotypes and omits some of them. The repertoire holds 70,000 to 75,000 clones, with about 89% as singletons. Sequenced sample: blood. The genes are TRBV7-2 and TRBJ1-6; no definite D call. The receptor was derived from a male donor with vitiligo. CDR3 amino acids: CASSLVVVNSPLHF. The CDR3 coding sequence is TGTGCCAGCAGCTTAGTAGTGGTTAATTCACCCCTCCACTTT.